These 18 T cell receptor beta chains were all obtained from the same sample, sequenced in a study of blood T cell repertoires in COVID-19. Data came from immunoSEQ multiplex PCR; TCRdb stores just in-frame clones and leaves some out. In the table there are hundreds of thousands of clones, roughly 84% of which are singletons. What was sequenced was PBMCs or T cells enriched from blood (not recorded which). The receptors shown here come from a woman between 18 and 29 years old who had been exposed to COVID-19.

The rearrangement uses TRBV7-8 and TRBJ1-5; TRBD1 is a possible D gene (6 bases). V lost 1 base and J lost 7, with 11 bases in between. From germline, CDR1 is SGHVS and CDR2 FQNEAQ. The CDR3 loop spans 14 amino acids. CDR3 DNA sequence: TGTGCCAGCAGCTTAGAGGCAGGGGACCAGCCCCAGCATTTT. This sequence encodes CASSLEAGDQPQHF.

As for this clone: The germline gene is not matched at one end of the junction; a read error may be the cause. The gene calls are TRBV28 and TRBJ1-2; D call uncertain. Germline V CDR1 and CDR2: MDHEN, SYDVKM. The CDR3 runs 14 residues. The CDR3 region is CASSLAGNNYGYTF. CDR3 coding DNA: TGTGCTAGCAGTTTAGCCGGGAATAACTATGGCTACACCTTC.

The rearrangement links TRBV4-3 to TRBJ2-7; TRBD1 matches at 8 bases. The germline V gene has CDR1 LGHNA and CDR2 YSLEER. V lost 0 bases to trimming and J lost 5 bases; unmatched junction nucleotides: 12. The length of the CDR3 is 17 residues. This CDR3 reads CASSQDLFQTGAHEQYF. As DNA, the CDR3 is TGCGCCAGCAGCCAAGATCTGTTTCAGACAGGGGCCCACGAGCAGTACTTC.

The chain recombines TRBV28 with TRBJ2-4; 7 bases match TRBD2. V was clipped by 6 bases and J by 7 bases; unmatched bases: 0. The length of the CDR3 is 11 residues. Germline V gives CDR1 MDHEN, CDR2 SYDVKM. CDR3 sequence reads: CASRLANIQYF. For the CDR3, the DNA is TGTGCCAGCAGACTAGCGAACATTCAGTACTTC.

V is TRBV6-5 and J is TRBJ1-3, with D maybe TRBD1 (6 bases). The germline V gene encodes CDR1 MNHEY and CDR2 SVGAGI. V lost 0 bases to trimming and J lost 0 bases, with 6 bases between them. The CDR3 extends over 15 amino acids. For the CDR3, the DNA is TGTGCCAGCAGTTACTCACAGGGCTCTGGAAACACCATATATTTT. Its protein product is CASSYSQGSGNTIYF.

The gene calls are TRBV13 and TRBJ1-6, with TRBD1 matching 8 bases. Unmatched junction bases numbered 12, after V lost 1 base and J lost 10 bases. This CDR3 spans 17 amino acids. CDR1 and CDR2 from the germline V gene are PRHDT and FYEKMQ (reference sequence). CDR3 in amino acids: CASSLALDRVTGSPLHF. The CDR3 DNA is TGTGCCAGCAGCTTAGCCCTGGACAGGGTGACAGGGTCACCCCTCCACTTT.

V is TRBV28 and J is TRBJ1-3; maybe TRBD1 (5 bases). V was pared by 4 bases and J by 10 bases, with 23 bases between. Per germline, CDR1 MDHEN and CDR2 SYDVKM. The CDR3 totals 16 residues. The CDR3 sequence is CASSSQNRIRGETIYF. For the CDR3, the DNA is TGTGCCAGCAGTTCGCAAAACAGGATCCGTGGTGAGACCATATATTTT. The variable domain in full, completed from reference TRBV28 and TRBJ1-3, reads DVKVTQSSRYLVKRTGEKVFLECVQDMDHENMFWYRQDPGLGLRLIYFSYDVKMKEKGDIPEGYSVSREKKERFSLILESASTNQTSMYLCASSSQNRIRGETIYFGEGSWLTVV.

This clone has just one count. This sequence joins TRBV7-9 and TRBJ1-2, with D unclear. CDR1 is SEHNR, CDR2 FQNEAQ, per germline (reference sequence). The CDR3 extends over 15 amino acids. Trimming stripped 0 bases from V and 0 bases from J, with 8 bases between. CDR3 in DNA: TGTGCCAGCAGCTTAGCTTGGGCTGCTAACTATGGCTACACCTTC. It yields the protein CASSLAWAANYGYTF. Based on the CDR3 plus reference TRBV7-9 and TRBJ1-2, the full variable domain is DTGVSQNPRHKITKRGQNVTFRCDPISEHNRLYWYRQTLGQGPEFLTYFQNEAQLEKSRLLSDRFSAERPKGSFSTLEIQRTEQGDSAMYLCASSLAWAANYGYTFGSGTRLTVV.

This clone appeared a single time. The rearrangement uses TRBV7-9 and TRBJ1-2, with a tentative D call TRBD1 (6 bases). The germline V and J ends were trimmed by 6 bases and 2 bases, with 7 bases remaining between them. Per the germline V gene, CDR1 is SEHNR and CDR2 is FQNEAQ (reference sequence). The length of the CDR3 is 12 residues. CDR3 nucleotide sequence: TGTGCCAGCAGGAGGGGGAACTATGGCTACACCTTC. It specifies CASRRGNYGYTF.

The chain uses TRBV4-1 and TRBJ2-3; 11 bases are shared with TRBD2. Looked up from germline, CDR1 is MGHRA and CDR2 is YSYEKL. The CDR3 loop spans 18 amino acids. After removal of 2 bases from V and 2 bases from J, the junction contained 9 bases not matched to a gene. The CDR3 loop is CASSQIWASGGYTDTQYF. As DNA, the CDR3 is TGCGCCAGCAGCCAAATTTGGGCTAGCGGGGGGTACACAGATACGCAGTATTTT.

V and J are TRBV11-2 and TRBJ2-7; 12 bases map to TRBD1. CDR3 length: 16 residues. Germline-derived CDR1 and CDR2 are SGHAT and FQNNGV. Trimming cost V 5 bases and J 3 bases; bases outside gene matches: 8. Here the CDR3 reads CASSQRRDRGLYEQYF. The CDR3 DNA reads as TGTGCCAGCAGCCAACGGAGGGACAGGGGGCTCTACGAGCAGTACTTC.

The genes are TRBV15 and TRBJ1-1; weak D call: TRBD1 (5 bases). The CDR3 length is 13 residues. Looked up from germline, CDR1 is LNHNV and CDR2 is YYDKDF (reference sequence). With 5 bases removed from V and 8 bases from J, the gap between germline ends came to 15 bases. For the CDR3, the DNA is TGTGCCACCAGCTCCCTGTTAGACAGAGAAGCTTTCTTT. Residues: CATSSLLDREAFF.

This clone was recorded once. J is TRBJ1-1 and V is TRBV19; 9 positions match TRBD1. Germline V gene lookup returns CDR1 LNHDA and CDR2 SQIVND (reference sequence). Trimming removed 6 bases from V and 3 bases from J; junction bases left unmatched: 8. The CDR3 extends over 15 amino acids. The CDR3 bases are TGTGCCAGTAGGCCGACGGGACAGGGTTACACTGAAGCTTTCTTT. Translated, it gives CASRPTGQGYTEAFF.

The gene calls are TRBV28 and TRBJ2-3; perhaps TRBD1 as D (5 bases). Germline assignment: CDR1 MDHEN and CDR2 SYDVKM. The CDR3 runs to 13 residues. Trimming pared 7 bases from V and 4 bases from J, leaving 12 bases between. The CDR3 spells CASKVGAADTQYF. DNA for the CDR3: TGTGCCAGCAAGGTAGGGGCGGCAGATACGCAGTATTTT.

J is TRBJ2-2 and V is TRBV19; perhaps TRBD1 as D (6 bases). The germline V and J ends were trimmed by 2 bases and 5 bases, with 9 bases remaining between them. The CDR3 totals 14 residues. The germline V gene encodes CDR1 LNHDA and CDR2 SQIVND (reference sequence). The DNA for the CDR3 is TGTGCCAGTAGTATAAACACAGGGACCGGGGAGCTGTTTTTT. Its protein product is CASSINTGTGELFF.

The chain uses TRBV7-9 and TRBJ2-3; 8 bases are shared with TRBD1. CDR1 SEHNR and CDR2 FQNEAQ come from the germline V gene (reference sequence). This CDR3 region has 18 residues. V was pared by 5 bases and J by 2 bases, with 15 bases of the junction left unmatched. The CDR3 region has the DNA TGTGCCAGCAGCCACAGAAGGGTCCCGGACAGGGTCACAGATACGCAGTATTTT. This translates into CASSHRRVPDRVTDTQYF.

To note about this clone: The sample carries other DNA sequences with the same CDR3. The chain carries TRBV28 and TRBJ1-2; TRBD1 aligns across 8 bases. This CDR3 has 14 amino acids. The ends lost 2 bases at V and 8 bases at J; junction bases unmatched: 7. Germline V gene sequence: CDR1 MDHEN, CDR2 SYDVKM. In DNA form, the CDR3 reads TGTGCCAGCAGTTTAGGGACAGGAGGATACGGCTACACCTTC. Translating gives CASSLGTGGYGYTF.

This clone was counted only a few times. V and J are TRBV5-1 and TRBJ2-7; possible D gene TRBD2, 5 bases. Germline V lookup: CDR1 SGHRS, CDR2 YFSETQ. The CDR3 is 12 amino acids. The germline V and J ends were trimmed by 5 bases and 3 bases, with 9 bases remaining between them. In DNA form, the CDR3 reads TGCGCCAGCAGACGGGATAGCTACGAGCAGTACTTC. The encoded protein is CASRRDSYEQYF.